These T cell receptor beta chains were read from a single sample in a study of shared clonotypes between healthy human individuals. The table came from immunoSEQ multiplex PCR; TCRdb's copy has only in-frame clones and leaves some out. The sample has roughly 2.2 million clones; 85% to 95% are singletons. Sequenced: naive CD4+ T cells from PBMCs. The receptor set was obtained from a man aged 18 to 35 in good health. Some clones in this sample may be carry-over from other donors' samples. Both conserved end residues are trimmed from each CDR3. D genes are given only for firm matches.

J gene: TRBJ1-5; D gene: TRBD1; V gene: TRBV6-6; CDR3 protein: ASSPDRGSNQPQH
J gene: TRBJ2-7; D gene: NA; V gene: TRBV23-1; CDR3 protein: ASSPPGACYEQY
J gene: TRBJ2-5; D gene: NA; V gene: TRBV28; CDR3 protein: ASTSPGGGNWETQY
J gene: TRBJ2-7; D gene: NA; V gene: TRBV28; CDR3 protein: ASSFEGSAYEQY
J gene: TRBJ1-3; D gene: NA; V gene: TRBV5-4; CDR3 protein: ASSLRVSVRQNSSGNTIY
J gene: TRBJ2-7; D gene: TRBD1; V gene: TRBV4-1; CDR3 protein: ASSQGTGKYDEQY
J gene: TRBJ1-1; D gene: NA; V gene: TRBV11-3; CDR3 protein: ASSPGPSGTEAF
J gene: TRBJ2-1; D gene: TRBD2; V gene: TRBV5-1; CDR3 protein: ASSPASGTYNEQF
J gene: TRBJ2-3; D gene: NA; V gene: TRBV29-1; CDR3 protein: SVANPLSDTQY
J gene: TRBJ2-3; D gene: TRBD2; V gene: TRBV5-1; CDR3 protein: ASSSRELAGPDTQY
J gene: TRBJ1-5; D gene: NA; V gene: TRBV27; CDR3 protein: ASSPLQGPQPQH
J gene: TRBJ1-2; D gene: TRBD1; V gene: TRBV5-1; CDR3 protein: ASSLADRGNYGYT
J gene: TRBJ1-1; D gene: NA; V gene: TRBV19; CDR3 protein: ASSRTGIITEAF
J gene: TRBJ2-1; D gene: NA; V gene: TRBV7-2; CDR3 protein: ASSSERGGLQF
J gene: TRBJ2-1; D gene: TRBD2; V gene: TRBV28; CDR3 protein: ASSLALAGGQQF
J gene: TRBJ1-1; D gene: TRBD1; V gene: TRBV5-1; CDR3 protein: ASSPERTGRRNTEAF
J gene: TRBJ1-5; D gene: NA; V gene: TRBV27; CDR3 protein: ASSLEGGTLFGRNQPQH
J gene: TRBJ2-2; D gene: NA; V gene: TRBV10-3; CDR3 protein: AISGRDPDTGELF
J gene: TRBJ2-7; D gene: TRBD2; V gene: TRBV28; CDR3 protein: ATELAGGPGEQY
J gene: TRBJ2-5; D gene: NA; V gene: TRBV5-1; CDR3 protein: ASSSNAGRPQETQY
J gene: TRBJ2-6; D gene: NA; V gene: TRBV11-2; CDR3 protein: ASSPASGANVLT
J gene: TRBJ2-7; D gene: TRBD1; V gene: TRBV5-6; CDR3 protein: ASSRDSVWGEQY
J gene: TRBJ1-2; D gene: NA; V gene: TRBV28; CDR3 protein: ASSFPSGNYGYT
J gene: TRBJ1-2; D gene: NA; V gene: TRBV2; CDR3 protein: ASTGHSNYGYT
J gene: TRBJ1-1; D gene: TRBD1; V gene: TRBV7-3; CDR3 protein: ASSSPGTGGRAF
J gene: TRBJ1-1; D gene: TRBD1; V gene: TRBV18; CDR3 protein: ASSSLTGGKSEAF
J gene: TRBJ2-7; D gene: NA; V gene: TRBV11-1; CDR3 protein: ASSTQSGGSYEQY
J gene: TRBJ2-7; D gene: NA; V gene: TRBV5-1; CDR3 protein: ASSLTGDEQY
J gene: TRBJ1-5; D gene: TRBD1; V gene: TRBV27; CDR3 protein: ASSASTGLRQPQH
J gene: TRBJ2-1; D gene: NA; V gene: TRBV10-3; CDR3 protein: AISSTPGVNEQF
J gene: TRBJ2-3; D gene: NA; V gene: TRBV18; CDR3 protein: ASSGSDTQY
J gene: TRBJ2-1; D gene: NA; V gene: TRBV27; CDR3 protein: ASSLKFVSYNEQF
J gene: TRBJ2-7; D gene: TRBD2; V gene: TRBV4-1; CDR3 protein: ASSQDPASGISYEQY
J gene: TRBJ2-3; D gene: NA; V gene: TRBV6-5; CDR3 protein: ASNRGGGTDTQY
J gene: TRBJ2-7; D gene: NA; V gene: TRBV19; CDR3 protein: ASNAGTQSSYEQY
J gene: NA; D gene: TRBD2; V gene: TRBV5-6; CDR3 protein: ASSLGSGSSYEQY
J gene: TRBJ1-3; D gene: TRBD1; V gene: TRBV2; CDR3 protein: ASSPQGAAGNTIY
J gene: TRBJ1-2; D gene: NA; V gene: TRBV27; CDR3 protein: ASSLRPGNYGYT
J gene: TRBJ2-6; D gene: TRBD1; V gene: TRBV5-4; CDR3 protein: ASSRGQVLSGANVLT
J gene: TRBJ2-7; D gene: TRBD1; V gene: TRBV6-5; CDR3 protein: ASRGQGASYEQY
J gene: TRBJ1-1; D gene: NA; V gene: TRBV6-4; CDR3 protein: ASRDPGRGTEAF
J gene: TRBJ2-3; D gene: NA; V gene: TRBV7-2; CDR3 protein: ASSLVSPQTQY
J gene: TRBJ2-3; D gene: NA; V gene: TRBV4-2; CDR3 protein: ASSQIGTSTDTQY
J gene: TRBJ1-3; D gene: NA; V gene: TRBV11-2; CDR3 protein: ASSSTGGTGNTIY
J gene: TRBJ1-5; D gene: NA; V gene: TRBV19; CDR3 protein: ASSILKASNQPQH
J gene: TRBJ2-5; D gene: NA; V gene: TRBV7-9; CDR3 protein: ASSLGGRPSPQETQY
J gene: TRBJ1-5; D gene: NA; V gene: TRBV2; CDR3 protein: ASSVLDSGTSQH
J gene: TRBJ1-5; D gene: NA; V gene: TRBV28; CDR3 protein: ASSSRGYSNQPQH
J gene: TRBJ2-5; D gene: TRBD2; V gene: TRBV4-1; CDR3 protein: ASSQDWLAGGPEETQY
J gene: TRBJ2-1; D gene: NA; V gene: TRBV5-4; CDR3 protein: ASSPSSRGVYNEQF
J gene: TRBJ2-2; D gene: NA; V gene: TRBV5-5; CDR3 protein: ASSLGPTGTGELF
J gene: TRBJ1-2; D gene: NA; V gene: TRBV6-4; CDR3 protein: ASSEHGGAGYT
J gene: TRBJ1-1; D gene: NA; V gene: TRBV18; CDR3 protein: ASSPPGARTMNTEAF
J gene: TRBJ2-2; D gene: TRBD1; V gene: TRBV10-3; CDR3 protein: AISERTGDTGELF
J gene: TRBJ2-7; D gene: TRBD1; V gene: TRBV5-1; CDR3 protein: ASSLWTGNEQY